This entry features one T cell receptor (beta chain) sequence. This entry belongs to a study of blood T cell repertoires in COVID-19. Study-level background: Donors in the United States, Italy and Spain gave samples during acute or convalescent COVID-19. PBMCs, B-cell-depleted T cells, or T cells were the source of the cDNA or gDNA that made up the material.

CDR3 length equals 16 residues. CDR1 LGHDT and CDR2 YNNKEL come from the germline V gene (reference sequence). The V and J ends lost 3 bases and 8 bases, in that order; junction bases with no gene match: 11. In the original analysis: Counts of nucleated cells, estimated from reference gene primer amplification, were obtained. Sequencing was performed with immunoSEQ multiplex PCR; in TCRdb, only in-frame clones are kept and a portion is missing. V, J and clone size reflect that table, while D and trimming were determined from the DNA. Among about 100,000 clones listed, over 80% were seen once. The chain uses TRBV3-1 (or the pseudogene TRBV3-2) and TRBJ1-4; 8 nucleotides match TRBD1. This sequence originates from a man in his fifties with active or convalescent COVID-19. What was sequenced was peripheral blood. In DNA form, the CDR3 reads TGTGCCAGCAGCCAGCGGGACAGGTATTTACCCGAAAAACTGTTTTTT. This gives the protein CASSQRDRYLPEKLFF.